Included here is one TCR beta chain sequence, with context. These data originate in a study of blood T cell repertoires in COVID-19. Study at large: COVID-19 samples, acute and convalescent, were from the United States, Italy and Spain. PBMCs, B-cell-depleted T cells, or T cells provided the cDNA or gDNA that made up the material.

Germline CDR1 MNHEY, CDR2 SMNVEV (reference sequence). This CDR3 has 18 amino acids. The V segment lost 4 bases and the J segment 0 bases; nucleotides outside the gene matches: 4. Enrolled during active infection, Seattle patients were then followed longitudinally. As handled by the study authors: Amplification of reference gene primers was used by the study to estimate nucleated cell counts. The data were produced by immunoSEQ multiplex PCR, yet TCRdb's version contains in-frame clones alone and is incomplete. V, J and clone size are those of that table, while D and trimming were read from the DNA. This table has 190,000 or so clones, roughly three quarters appearing once.

The sequenced sample was peripheral blood. This chain uses TRBV27 with TRBJ2-6, with 12 nucleotides matching TRBD2. The TCR sequence derives from a woman older than 75 with COVID-19, enrolled during active disease. The CDR3 DNA follows: TGTGCCAGCAGTTCCACTAGCGGGGGGCTCTCTGGGGCCAACGTCCTGACTTTC. Protein product: CASSSTSGGLSGANVLTF.